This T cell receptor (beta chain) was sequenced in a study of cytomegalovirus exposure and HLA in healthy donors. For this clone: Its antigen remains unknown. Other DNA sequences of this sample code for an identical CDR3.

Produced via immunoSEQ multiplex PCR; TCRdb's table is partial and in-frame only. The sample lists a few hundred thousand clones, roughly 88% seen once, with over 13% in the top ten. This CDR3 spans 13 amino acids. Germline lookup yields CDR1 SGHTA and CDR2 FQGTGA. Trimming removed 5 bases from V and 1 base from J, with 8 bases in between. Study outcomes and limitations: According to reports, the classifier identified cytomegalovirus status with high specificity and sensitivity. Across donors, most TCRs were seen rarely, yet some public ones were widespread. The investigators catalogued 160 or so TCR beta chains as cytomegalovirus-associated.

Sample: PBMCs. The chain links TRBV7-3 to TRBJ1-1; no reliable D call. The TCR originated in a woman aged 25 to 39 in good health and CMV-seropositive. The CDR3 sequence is CASSLGQNTEAFF. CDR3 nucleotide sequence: TGTGCCAGCAGCCTAGGGCAGAACACTGAAGCTTTCTTT. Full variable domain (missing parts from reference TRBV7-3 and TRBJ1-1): GAGVSQTPSNKVTEKGKYVELRCDPISGHTALYWYRQSLGQGPEFLIYFQGTGAADDSGLPNDRFFAVRPEGSVSTLKIQRTERGDSAVYLCASSLGQNTEAFFGQGTRLTVV.